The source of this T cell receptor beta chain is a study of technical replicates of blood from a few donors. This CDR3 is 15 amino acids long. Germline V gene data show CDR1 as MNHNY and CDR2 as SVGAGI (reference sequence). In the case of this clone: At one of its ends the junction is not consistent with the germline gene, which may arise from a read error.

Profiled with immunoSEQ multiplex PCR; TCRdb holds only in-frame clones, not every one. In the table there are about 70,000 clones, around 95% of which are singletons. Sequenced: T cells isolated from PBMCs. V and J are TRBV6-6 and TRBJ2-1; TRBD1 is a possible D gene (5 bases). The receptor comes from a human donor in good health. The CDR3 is CASSYSNTGYIEQFF. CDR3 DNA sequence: TGTGCCAGCAGTTACTCGAATACAGGTTACATTGAGCAGTTCTTC.